This TCR beta chain was observed in a study of shared clonotypes between healthy human individuals. Study-wide background: Three plates were used per donor for CD4 naive, three for CD4 memory, two for CD8 naive and one for CD8 memory.

This clone was found a few times. What it binds is not known. Regarding the study as a whole: Generation of non-shared clonotypes was less probable than generation of clonotypes shared by all four donors. What rarefaction showed was incomplete sorted-subset sequencing despite large depth.

Trimming pared 5 bases from V and 5 bases from J, leaving 16 bases between. The CDR3 has 15 residues. The germline CDR1 and CDR2 sequences are LNHDA and SQIVND (reference sequence). Sorted-subset replicate PCR reactions were performed with about 200 ng DNA, corresponding to 30,000 to 35,000 T cell genomes. Sequencing was performed with immunoSEQ multiplex PCR; in TCRdb, only in-frame clones are kept and a portion is missing. The sample shows 980,000 or so clones, roughly 72% of them seen only once. The source material was memory CD4+ T cells sorted from blood. Subset specified: CD45RA-negative fraction. V usage is TRBV19 and J usage is TRBJ1-5; D is perhaps TRBD1 (5 bases). The sequence derives from a man younger than 30 in good health. The CDR3 DNA sequence: TGTGCCAGTAGTTATGCTTGGGGGGGAGATCAGCCCCAGCATTTT. It specifies CASSYAWGGDQPQHF.